These 22 T cell receptor beta chains were all obtained from the same sample, sequenced in a study of T-cell memory formation after mild COVID-19. TCRdb used MiXCR to reprocess the 5' RACE reads, holding one entry per CDR3 protein. The sample yields roughly 140,000 distinct CDR3 sequences, 13% to 15% seen once. The sequenced sample was PBMCs or a T cell subset sorted from them (not recorded which). Source of these receptors: an adult woman who had mild COVID-19 (a few samples of this study predate the infection). Cell type and time point are not known.

The chain is built from TRBV19 and TRBJ1-1; weak D call: TRBD1 (5 bases). V was trimmed by 5 bases and J by 8 bases, leaving 15 bases between them. The CDR3 spans 13 residues. In germline, CDR1 is LNHDA, CDR2 SQIVND (reference sequence). CDR3: CASSSSSGTEAFF. CDR3 DNA sequence: TGTGCCAGTAGTTCCTCATCCGGGACCGAAGCTTTCTTT.

This clonotype was counted between two and nine times. The chain combines TRBV2 with TRBJ2-1; D remains ambiguous. The germline V gene encodes CDR1 SNHLY and CDR2 FYNNEI. The CDR3 loop spans 16 amino acids. V was pared by 8 bases and J by 0 bases, with 17 bases between. Here the CDR3 reads CASRVSSPSSYNEQFF. The CDR3 DNA is TGTGCCAGCCGCGTCAGCAGCCCAAGCTCCTACAATGAGCAGTTCTTC.

This chain links TRBV11-2 with TRBJ2-1; TRBD2 matches at 10 bases. The CDR3 sequence is 17 residues long. The V and J ends lost 2 bases and 7 bases, in that order; junction bases with no gene match: 11. Germline CDR1 and CDR2: SGHAT and FQNNGV. The CDR3 protein is CASSLSTSGVLQNEQFF. The DNA of the CDR3 is TGTGCCAGCAGCTTAAGTACTAGCGGGGTCCTCCAGAATGAGCAGTTCTTC. The variable domain in full, completed from reference TRBV11-2 and TRBJ2-1, reads EAGVAQSPRYKIIEKRQSVAFWCNPISGHATLYWYQQILGQGPKLLIQFQNNGVVDDSQLPKDRFSAERLKGVDSTLKIQPAKLEDSAVYLCASSLSTSGVLQNEQFFGPGTRLTVL.

The V and J genes are TRBV19 and TRBJ1-2; D is unresolved. The germline CDR1 and CDR2 sequences are LNHDA and SQIVND (reference sequence). The CDR3 runs 15 residues. Trimming left V 5 bases short and J 3 bases short, with 16 bases between. The CDR3 sequence: CASSSQALGYYGYTF. The DNA for the CDR3 is TGTGCCAGTAGTTCTCAGGCCTTGGGCTACTATGGCTACACCTTC.

This clonotype was found a few times. This chain links TRBV19 with TRBJ2-3; D unclear. Germline lookup yields CDR1 LNHDA and CDR2 SQIVND (reference sequence). The CDR3 covers 15 residues. The V gene lost 0 bases and the J gene lost 0 bases, with 7 bases spanning the gap. The CDR3 loop reads CASSIDTESTDTQYF. DNA of the CDR3: TGTGCCAGTAGTATAGATACAGAAAGCACAGATACGCAGTATTTT.

This clonotype was observed a handful of times. J is TRBJ2-3 and V is TRBV5-1, with 11 bases aligning to TRBD2. Per the germline V gene, CDR1 is SGHRS and CDR2 is YFSETQ. V shed 7 bases, J shed 4 bases, and the junction held 2 bases outside the gene matches. The CDR3 runs to 13 residues. The chain's CDR3 is CASGTSGPDTQYF. As DNA, the CDR3 is TGCGCCAGCGGGACTAGCGGCCCAGATACGCAGTATTTT.

V and J are TRBV12-3 or TRBV12-4 and TRBJ1-1, with D tentatively TRBD1 (5 bases). Trimming took 3 bases from V and 3 from J, leaving 11 bases between them. The CDR3 totals 14 residues. The CDR3 loop reads CASSFGGMDTEAFF. The CDR3 coding sequence is TGTGCCAGCAGTTTTGGGGGAATGGACACTGAAGCTTTCTTT.

This clonotype was seen many times. The CDR3 bases are TGTGCCAGCAGTTTAGCGACAGGCTCTGGAAACACCATATATTTT. Translation: CASSLATGSGNTIYF. The chain links TRBV12-3 or TRBV12-4 to TRBJ1-3, with D possibly TRBD1 on 6 matching bases. This CDR3 contains 15 residues. V was pared by 0 bases and J by 0 bases, with 6 bases between.

This chain uses TRBV11-1 with TRBJ1-6; D possibly corresponds to TRBD1 (5 bases). Trimming took off 1 base at V and 8 bases at J, with 9 bases between the two ends. The CDR3 extends over 14 amino acids. CDR1 SGHAT and CDR2 FQDESV come from the germline V gene (reference sequence). As DNA, the CDR3 is TGTGCCAGCAGCTTAGTGGGGGATTATTCACCCCTCCACTTT. It specifies CASSLVGDYSPLHF.

The rearrangement links TRBV25-1 to TRBJ2-7; D unresolved. The CDR3 is made up of 15 amino acids. Germline V CDR1 and CDR2: MGHDK, SYGVNS. Trimming left V 3 bases short and J 1 base short, with 13 bases between. The CDR3 protein is CASSDGSWKSYEQYF. For the CDR3, the DNA is TGTGCCAGCAGTGATGGGTCCTGGAAATCCTACGAGCAGTACTTC.

The CDR3, as DNA: TGCAGTGCTAGGAGGGCTAGCGCAGCCTACGAGCAGTACTTC. The encoded protein is CSARRASAAYEQYF. V is TRBV20-1 and J is TRBJ2-7; possible D gene TRBD2, 6 bases. Germline CDR1 and CDR2: DFQATT and SNEGSKA (reference sequence). V was cut by 3 bases and J by 2 bases, with 14 bases left in between. The CDR3 is 14 residues long.

The chain links TRBV5-1 to TRBJ1-1, with D maybe TRBD1 (5 bases). Per the germline V gene, CDR1 is SGHRS and CDR2 is YFSETQ. The CDR3 covers 14 residues. The V end was cut by 4 bases, the J end by 1 base, with 11 bases between. The CDR3 DNA is TGCGCCAGCAGCCTGGATCAGGGGAACACTGAAGCTTTCTTT. Protein sequence: CASSLDQGNTEAFF.

There are a few counts of this clonotype. This chain links TRBV20-1 with TRBJ1-1, with 9 bases lining up with TRBD1. The CDR3 spans 14 residues. Germline V CDR1 and CDR2: DFQATT, SNEGSKA (reference sequence). Trimming cost V 5 bases and J 5 bases; bases outside gene matches: 9. In nucleotides, the CDR3 is TGCAGTGCTGGCCGTCACAGGGGGCAAACTGAAGCTTTCTTT. Protein: CSAGRHRGQTEAFF.

In its sample, this clonotype was seen a few times. This chain connects TRBV3-1 to TRBJ2-7; D possibly corresponds to TRBD2 (5 bases). Germline V gene sequence: CDR1 LGHDT, CDR2 YNNKEL (reference sequence). Trimming removed 7 bases from V and 3 bases from J, with 7 bases in between. This CDR3 region has 11 residues. The CDR3 DNA reads TGTGCCAGCACCCGGGGCTACGAGCAGTACTTC. Its translation: CASTRGYEQYF.

In its sample, this clonotype was seen a few times. J is TRBJ1-3 and V is TRBV7-6; D is possibly TRBD1 (6 bases). The V end lost 4 bases, the J end lost 0 bases, and 16 bases lay between the germline ends. CDR1 is SGHVS, CDR2 FNYEAQ, per germline. CDR3 length: 17 amino acids. For the CDR3, the DNA is TGTGCCAGCAGCTACTCTACAGGGATCCTCTCTGGAAACACCATATATTTT. Its translation is CASSYSTGILSGNTIYF.

The rearrangement joins TRBV29-1 to TRBJ1-2; TRBD1 aligns across 8 bases. The junction had 20 bases not matched to a gene; V was cut back by 7 bases and J by 4 bases. The CDR3 loop spans 17 amino acids. Germline CDR1 is SQVTM and CDR2 is ANQGSEA. CDR3 coding DNA: TGCAGCGCCGATGGACAGGGTGCGAACCCAAGTCCCTATGGCTACACCTTC. Amino acids: CSADGQGANPSPYGYTF.

This clonotype showed up many times. The chain has TRBV7-9 and TRBJ2-1, with D unclear. Trimming stripped 5 bases from V and 8 bases from J, with 13 bases between. The CDR3 is made up of 13 amino acids. CDR1 and CDR2 (germline): SEHNR, FQNEAQ (reference sequence). CDR3 region: CASSEPGGHEQFF. CDR3 DNA sequence: TGTGCCAGCAGCGAGCCCGGCGGTCATGAGCAGTTCTTC. Variable domain in full (rest from reference TRBV7-9 and TRBJ2-1): DTGVSQNPRHKITKRGQNVTFRCDPISEHNRLYWYRQTLGQGPEFLTYFQNEAQLEKSRLLSDRFSAERPKGSFSTLEIQRTEQGDSAMYLCASSEPGGHEQFFGPGTRLTVL.

This clonotype was seen repeatedly, ten times or more. The CDR3 loop is CASSFSGTGESYEQYF. The CDR3 coding sequence is TGCGCCAGCAGTTTTTCCGGGACAGGGGAATCCTACGAGCAGTACTTC. The chain couples TRBV4-3 to TRBJ2-7; the match to TRBD1 covers 10 bases. Germline V gene sequence: CDR1 LGHNA, CDR2 YSLEER. The CDR3 runs 16 residues. V gave up 6 bases and J gave up 1 base; unmatched junction bases: 9.

This chain links TRBV10-3 with TRBJ2-1; TRBD1 matches at 7 bases. The J segment lost 8 bases and the V segment lost 3 bases, leaving 13 bases of the junction unmatched. CDR1 is ENHRY, CDR2 SYGVKD, per germline. This CDR3 contains 16 residues. For the CDR3, the DNA is TGTGCCATCAGTGAAGTGGAAGGGGCAGGGGGATATGAGCAGTTCTTC. This gives the protein CAISEVEGAGGYEQFF.

This clonotype has only a few counts. The chain recombines TRBV14 with TRBJ2-7; TRBD1 or TRBD2 may be the D gene (6 bases each). The germline V gene has CDR1 SGHDN and CDR2 FVKESK. The CDR3 contains 18 residues. Trimming shortened V by 0 bases and J by 5 bases, and 23 bases separated the two germline ends. Here the CDR3 reads CASSQEEGYGGGWNEQYF. CDR3 DNA sequence: TGTGCCAGCAGCCAAGAGGAAGGGTACGGGGGCGGATGGAACGAGCAGTACTTC.

In its sample, this clonotype was seen a few times. CDR3 residues: CSVVGNHEPQFF. The CDR3 DNA follows: TGCAGCGTTGTTGGGAACCACGAACCACAGTTCTTC. The genes are TRBV29-1 and TRBJ2-1; D not certain. Between the trimmed V and J ends, which lost 4 bases and 13 bases, there was a span of 17 bases. The CDR3 runs 12 residues. Per germline, CDR1 SQVTM and CDR2 ANQGSEA.

The V call is TRBV5-6, the J call TRBJ1-1; 8 positions agree with TRBD1. V shed 4 bases and J 7 bases; nucleotides not matched to a gene: 3. CDR1 is SGHDT, CDR2 YYEEEE, per germline. The CDR3 runs 12 residues. The CDR3, as DNA: TGTGCCAGCAGCCTCGGGACAGGTGAAGCTTTCTTT. Translation gives CASSLGTGEAFF.